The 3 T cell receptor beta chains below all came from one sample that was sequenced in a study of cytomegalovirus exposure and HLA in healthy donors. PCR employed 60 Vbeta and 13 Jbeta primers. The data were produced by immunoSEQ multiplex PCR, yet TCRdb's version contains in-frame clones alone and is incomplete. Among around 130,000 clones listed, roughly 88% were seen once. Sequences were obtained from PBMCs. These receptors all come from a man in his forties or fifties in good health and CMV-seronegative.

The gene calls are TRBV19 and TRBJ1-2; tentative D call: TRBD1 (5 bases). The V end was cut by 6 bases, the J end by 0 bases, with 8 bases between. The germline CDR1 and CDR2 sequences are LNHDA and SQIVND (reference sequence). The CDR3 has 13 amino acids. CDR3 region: CASRTEANYGYTF. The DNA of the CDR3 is TGTGCCAGTAGGACAGAAGCTAACTATGGCTACACCTTC.

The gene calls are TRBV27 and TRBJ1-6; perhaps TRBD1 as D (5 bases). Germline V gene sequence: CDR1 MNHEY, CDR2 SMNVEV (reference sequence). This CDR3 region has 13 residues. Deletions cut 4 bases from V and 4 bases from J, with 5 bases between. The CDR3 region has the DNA TGTGCCAGCAGTTCAGGGTATAATTCACCCCTCCACTTT. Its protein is CASSSGYNSPLHF.

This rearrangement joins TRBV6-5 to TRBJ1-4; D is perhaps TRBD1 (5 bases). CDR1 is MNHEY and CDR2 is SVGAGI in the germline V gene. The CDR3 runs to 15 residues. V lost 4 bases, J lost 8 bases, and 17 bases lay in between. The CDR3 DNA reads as TGTGCCAGCAGTTCCCCGAAACCAGGGAACGAAAAACTGTTTTTT. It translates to CASSSPKPGNEKLFF.